Following are 22 T cell receptor beta chains from one sample sequenced in a study of T cell responses to AZD1222 COVID-19 vaccine. Data came from immunoSEQ multiplex PCR; TCRdb stores just in-frame clones and leaves some out. The table shows some 150,000 clones, with more than 70% occurring only once. Here the sequenced sample was peripheral blood, taken on day 0 of AZD1222 vaccination. The receptors were sampled from an adult in good health.

The chain employs TRBV29-1 and TRBJ1-2; weak D call: TRBD1 (6 bases). Germline V lookup: CDR1 SQVTM, CDR2 ANQGSEA. Trimming left V 2 bases short and J 4 bases short, with 8 bases between. This CDR3 is 12 amino acids long. The CDR3 here is CSVENRVYGYTF. CDR3 nucleotides: TGCAGCGTTGAAAACAGGGTCTATGGCTACACCTTC.

The rearrangement uses TRBV12-3 or TRBV12-4 and TRBJ1-4; a weak D match, TRBD1 (6 bases). The CDR3 is 13 residues long. The ends were cut back, 5 bases at V and 7 bases at J, with 11 bases in the middle. The CDR3: CASSSLGGEKLFF. CDR3 DNA: TGTGCCAGCAGTAGCTTAGGGGGTGAAAAACTGTTTTTT.

The chain joins TRBV6-2 or TRBV6-3 to TRBJ1-2, with D possibly matching TRBD1 (5 bases). Germline V CDR1 and CDR2: MNHEY, SVGEGT. There are 13 residues in the CDR3. Deletions cut 2 bases from V and 2 bases from J, with 6 bases between. CDR3 in DNA: TGTGCCAGCAGTTACAGACAGAACTATGGCTACACCTTC. It specifies CASSYRQNYGYTF.

CDR3 in amino acids: CASSLWEQGAREKLFF. The CDR3 coding sequence is TGTGCCAGCAGCTTATGGGAACAGGGGGCGCGAGAAAAACTGTTTTTT. This chain connects TRBV7-4 to TRBJ1-4; 9 bases are shared with TRBD1. CDR1 is SGHVT, CDR2 SQSDAQ, per germline. This CDR3 has 16 residues. Trimming at V came to 2 bases and at J to 8 bases, leaving 9 bases not matched to a gene.

This clone was detected once. The rearrangement uses TRBV6-5 and TRBJ1-5; D uncertain. The ends were cut back, 5 bases at V and 1 base at J, with 12 bases in the middle. From germline, CDR1 is MNHEY and CDR2 SVGAGI. The CDR3 covers 15 residues. CDR3 region: CASSPRTGSNQPQHF. CDR3 nucleotides: TGTGCCAGCAGTCCCCGGACGGGAAGCAATCAGCCCCAGCATTTT.

The rearrangement uses TRBV10-3 and TRBJ1-2; D unclear. V lost 0 bases and J lost 6, with 14 bases in between. The CDR3 consists of 15 residues. Germline-derived CDR1 and CDR2 are ENHRY and SYGVKD. This CDR3 is CAISESWWSANGYTF. The DNA for the CDR3 is TGTGCCATCAGTGAGTCGTGGTGGTCAGCGAATGGCTACACCTTC.

The J gene is TRBJ2-5, the V gene TRBV4-1; TRBD1 is a possible D gene (6 bases). Germline CDR1 reads MGHRA; CDR2 reads YSYEKL. The CDR3 sequence is 14 residues long. The V end was cut by 5 bases, the J end by 5 bases, with 15 bases between. Here the CDR3 reads CASSSDRSEETQYF. The DNA for the CDR3 is TGCGCCAGCAGCTCAGACAGGTCCGAGGAGACCCAGTACTTC.

The chain carries TRBV2 and TRBJ2-5, with 8 nucleotides matching TRBD2. Looked up from germline, CDR1 is SNHLY and CDR2 is FYNNEI. This CDR3 is built from 14 residues. The V gene end was trimmed by 4 bases and the J gene end by 5 bases; junction bases not matched to a gene: 6. This CDR3 is CASSGGGGFETQYF. The CDR3 DNA follows: TGTGCCAGCAGTGGAGGCGGGGGGTTTGAGACCCAGTACTTC.

The rearrangement links TRBV4-2 to TRBJ2-1, with 7 positions matching TRBD2. The J segment lost 4 bases and the V segment lost 1 base, leaving 7 bases of the junction unmatched. Germline CDR1 reads LGHNA; CDR2 reads YNFKEQ. There are 16 residues in the CDR3. The CDR3 DNA sequence: TGTGCCAGCAGCCAAGGCCTAGCGGAGAATTACAATGAGCAGTTCTTC. It specifies CASSQGLAENYNEQFF.

This chain connects TRBV5-5 to TRBJ1-2; tentatively, D is TRBD1 (6 bases). Trimming took 0 bases from V and 3 from J, leaving 6 bases between them. Germline V gene lookup returns CDR1 SGHKS and CDR2 YYEKEE (reference sequence). The length of the CDR3 is 13 residues. CDR3 nucleotide sequence: TGTGCCAGCAGCTTGGGGACAGACTATGGCTACACCTTC. It is translated as CASSLGTDYGYTF.

The chain couples TRBV7-3 to TRBJ2-1; TRBD2 matches at 11 bases. This CDR3 is built from 15 residues. With 1 base clipped from V and 9 bases from J, the junction kept 5 bases outside the gene matches. Germline CDR1 is SGHTA and CDR2 is FQGTGA. CDR3 DNA: TGTGCCAGCAGCTTAATGGCTAGCGGGGGGACTGAGCAGTTCTTC. It translates to CASSLMASGGTEQFF.

J is TRBJ2-1 and V is TRBV6-5; 9 bases align to TRBD2. The CDR3 has 14 residues. V lost 5 bases, J lost 10 bases, and 9 bases stayed unmatched. CDR1 MNHEY and CDR2 SVGAGI come from the germline V gene. CDR3 sequence reads: CASSPFRTSVEQFF. The CDR3 nucleotides read TGTGCCAGCAGTCCGTTTAGGACTAGCGTCGAGCAGTTCTTC.

This chain joins TRBV30 and TRBJ1-6, with 10 bases identical to TRBD1. Germline values: CDR1 GTSNPN, CDR2 SVGIG (reference sequence). This CDR3 has 15 residues. Germline trimming cut 5 bases from V and 4 bases from J; bases unmatched to any gene: 5. The CDR3 nucleotides read TGTGCCTGGCAGAGGACAGGGGGATATAATTCACCCCTCCACTTT. Its protein product is CAWQRTGGYNSPLHF.

Points on this clone: The sample holds other DNA sequences that translate to the same CDR3. This rearrangement joins TRBV20-1 to TRBJ2-7; D uncertain. V was trimmed by 6 bases and J by 7 bases, leaving 13 bases between them. Germline V gene data show CDR1 as DFQATT and CDR2 as SNEGSKA (reference sequence). The CDR3 runs 11 residues. The CDR3 is CSAEYNTEQYF. The DNA for the CDR3 is TGCAGTGCAGAGTACAACACTGAGCAGTACTTC.

This chain links TRBV2 with TRBJ2-1; 8 bases are a match to TRBD2. Germline V gene lookup returns CDR1 SNHLY and CDR2 FYNNEI. The CDR3 is 15 residues long. V lost 2 bases and J lost 2; bases outside the gene matches: 2. The CDR3 here is CASSERRGAYNEQFF. DNA of the CDR3: TGTGCCAGCAGTGAAAGGCGGGGGGCCTACAATGAGCAGTTCTTC.

The chain joins TRBV4-2 to TRBJ2-1, with D perhaps matching TRBD1 or TRBD2 (5 bases each). Germline assignment: CDR1 LGHNA and CDR2 YNFKEQ. V lost 1 base and J lost 5, with 18 bases in between. This CDR3 is built from 17 residues. The chain's CDR3 is CASSQAGAIAFDNEQFF. As DNA, the CDR3 is TGTGCCAGCAGCCAAGCCGGGGCAATCGCGTTCGACAATGAGCAGTTCTTC.

V gene TRBV23-1 combines with J gene TRBJ2-2; D unresolved. TRBV23-1 is given ORF status, its function remaining uncertain. The CDR3 is made up of 14 amino acids. Trimming cost V 7 bases and J 0 bases, with 9 bases left between them. The CDR3 loop is CASKRGSNTGELFF. The CDR3 nucleotides are TGCGCCAGCAAGCGAGGTTCGAACACCGGGGAGCTGTTTTTT.

This chain links TRBV4-2 with TRBJ2-2, with D perhaps matching TRBD2 (6 bases). Trimming took 0 bases from V and 4 from J, leaving 9 bases between them. The germline CDR1 and CDR2 sequences are LGHNA and YNFKEQ. The CDR3 extends over 15 amino acids. The CDR3 nucleotides read TGTGCCAGCAGCCAAGACGGCGGGGCCACCGGGGAGCTGTTTTTT. This translates into CASSQDGGATGELFF.

The J gene is TRBJ2-7, the V gene TRBV4-3; 8 positions match TRBD1. This CDR3 is built from 15 residues. V lost 2 bases and J lost 3; bases outside the gene matches: 6. Germline V gives CDR1 LGHNA, CDR2 YSLEER. The CDR3 spells CASSQLTGVHYEQYF. The CDR3 coding sequence is TGCGCCAGCAGCCAATTGACAGGGGTGCACTACGAGCAGTACTTC.

The chain has TRBV7-9 and TRBJ1-2, with a possible D match to TRBD1 (5 bases). The CDR3 is 13 residues long. V shed 1 base and J shed 4 bases, with 7 bases lying between them. From germline, CDR1 is SEHNR and CDR2 FQNEAQ (reference sequence). The CDR3 spells CASSLEDTYGYTF. Written as DNA, the CDR3 is TGTGCCAGCAGCTTAGAGGACACCTATGGCTACACCTTC.

The gene calls are TRBV7-2 and TRBJ2-7; TRBD1 matches 8 bases. Germline CDR1 is SGHTA and CDR2 is FQGNSA. J was trimmed by 2 bases and V by 1 base; bases with no gene match: 4. This CDR3 has 15 amino acids. CDR3 amino acids: CASSLGTGPPYEQYF. The CDR3, as DNA: TGTGCCAGCAGCTTAGGGACAGGGCCTCCCTACGAGCAGTACTTC. Using reference TRBV7-2 and TRBJ2-7 for the parts outside the CDR3, the full variable domain is GAGVSQSPSNKVTEKGKDVELRCDPISGHTALYWYRQSLGQGLEFLIYFQGNSAPDKSGLPSDRFSAERTGGSVSTLTIQRTQQEDSAVYLCASSLGTGPPYEQYFGPGTRLTVT.

The CDR3 nucleotides read TGCAGCGTTGATCCAGGGGGCTCGGGGTTTAGCTATGGCTACACCTTC. It encodes CSVDPGGSGFSYGYTF. The J gene is TRBJ1-2, the V gene TRBV29-1, with 8 bases fitting TRBD1. Looked up from germline, CDR1 is SQVTM and CDR2 is ANQGSEA. The CDR3 spans 16 residues. Trimming took 3 bases from V and 4 from J; bases not matched to a gene: 13.